Following are 8 T cell receptor beta chains from one sample sequenced in a study of early stage breast cancer tumors. The table came from immunoSEQ multiplex PCR; TCRdb's copy has only in-frame clones and leaves some out. The data contain tens of thousands of clones, about two thirds of them singletons. Specimen: blood. The receptors here all came from a person in their fifties or sixties with breast cancer.

The chain employs TRBV7-2 and TRBJ1-5, with D hard to call. The CDR3 consists of 12 residues. Germline-derived CDR1 and CDR2 are SGHTA and FQGNSA. V was trimmed by 5 bases and J by 5 bases, leaving 7 bases between them. The CDR3: CASSHRDQPQHF. CDR3 DNA sequence: TGTGCCAGCAGCCACAGAGATCAGCCCCAGCATTTT.

This clone was counted ten times or more. The chain uses TRBV5-1 and TRBJ1-3; D gene unclear. V lost 0 bases, J lost 0 bases, and 4 bases lay in between. CDR3 length equals 14 residues. Germline assignment: CDR1 SGHRS and CDR2 YFSETQ. CDR3 sequence: CASSLGHSGNTIYF. DNA for the CDR3: TGCGCCAGCAGCTTGGGACACTCTGGAAACACCATATATTTT.

The genes are TRBV9 and TRBJ2-1; D is ambiguous. This CDR3 has 13 residues. Trimming removed 0 bases from V and 3 bases from J, with 4 bases in between. Germline CDR1 and CDR2: SGDLS and YYNGEE. CDR3 sequence: CASSVALYNEQFF. CDR3 nucleotides: TGTGCCAGCAGCGTAGCCCTCTACAATGAGCAGTTCTTC.

The gene calls are TRBV11-2 and TRBJ2-2; 8 bases are shared with TRBD2. From germline, CDR1 is SGHAT and CDR2 FQNNGV. The length of the CDR3 is 16 residues. The V and J ends lost 8 bases and 6 bases, in that order; junction bases with no gene match: 14. The CDR3 nucleotides are TGTGCCAGCCCCATTGGGCCGGGAGGGCCGGCCGGGGAGCTGTTTTTT. Translation: CASPIGPGGPAGELFF.

The rearrangement joins TRBV28 to TRBJ1-4; a weak D match, TRBD1 (6 bases). Germline V gene sequence: CDR1 MDHEN, CDR2 SYDVKM. The ends were cut back, 4 bases at V and 6 bases at J, with 18 bases in the middle. The CDR3 consists of 16 residues. CDR3 region: CASSSQLGAKDEKLFF. The CDR3 DNA reads TGTGCCAGCAGTTCCCAGTTGGGGGCAAAGGATGAAAAACTGTTTTTT. Filled out from reference TRBV28 and TRBJ1-4, the complete variable domain reads DVKVTQSSRYLVKRTGEKVFLECVQDMDHENMFWYRQDPGLGLRLIYFSYDVKMKEKGDIPEGYSVSREKKERFSLILESASTNQTSMYLCASSSQLGAKDEKLFFGSGTQLSVL.

The J gene is TRBJ2-3, the V gene TRBV19, with D unclear. This CDR3 region has 13 residues. Germline V lookup: CDR1 LNHDA, CDR2 SQIVND (reference sequence). Trimming cost V 3 bases and J 2 bases, with 6 bases left between them. DNA of the CDR3: TGTGCCAGTAGTATTATCCTCACAGATACGCAGTATTTT. It specifies CASSIILTDTQYF.

The gene calls are TRBV7-2 and TRBJ2-3, with TRBD2 identical over 7 bases. The germline CDR1 and CDR2 sequences are SGHTA and FQGNSA. Losses at the gene ends were 2 bases for V and 2 bases for J; bases not matched to a gene: 4. This CDR3 has 15 residues. The CDR3 loop is CASSLRRGYTDTQYF. The DNA for the CDR3 is TGTGCCAGCAGCTTAAGGCGGGGGTACACAGATACGCAGTATTTT.

This chain joins TRBV7-8 and TRBJ2-1, with D unresolved. Germline V gene data show CDR1 as SGHVS and CDR2 as FQNEAQ. Deletions cut 5 bases from V and 6 bases from J, with 8 bases between. This CDR3 comprises 12 residues. The CDR3 nucleotides are TGTGCCAGCAGCCATATTAGCAATGAGCAGTTCTTC. Its translation is CASSHISNEQFF.